These 9 T cell receptor beta chains were all obtained from the same sample, sequenced in a study of spatial heterogeneity in lung cancer. TCRdb recomputed calls from the 5' RACE reads with MiXCR, one row per CDR3 protein. The table shows more than 75,000 distinct CDR3 sequences, with 10% to 15% occurring only once. Time point: sample taken at primary tumor resection. The authors sequenced whole RNA from tumor, nontumor lung or frozen PBMC without sorting. Source: PBMCs, taken at surgery. The source of these receptors is a male donor with early-stage non-small cell lung cancer.

This clonotype has just a few counts. V gene TRBV5-5 combines with J gene TRBJ2-1; perhaps TRBD2 as D (6 bases). Germline CDR1 reads SGHKS; CDR2 reads YYEKEE (reference sequence). V lost 2 bases and J lost 10, with 13 bases in between. This CDR3 contains 13 residues. Written as DNA, the CDR3 is TGTGCCAGCAGCTTTGGCCGGGACTTGGAGCAGTTCTTC. This encodes CASSFGRDLEQFF. Full variable domain (outside the CDR3, taken from reference TRBV5-5 and TRBJ2-1): DAGVTQSPTHLIKTRGQQVTLRCSPISGHKSVSWYQQVLGQGPQFIFQYYEKEERGRGNFPDRFSARQFPNYSSELNVNALLLGDSALYLCASSFGRDLEQFFGPGTRLTVL.

This clonotype showed up just a few times. The chain combines TRBV29-1 with TRBJ2-2; 7 bases line up with TRBD1. Germline V gives CDR1 SQVTM, CDR2 ANQGSEA. This CDR3 comprises 15 residues. The ends lost 2 bases at V and 1 base at J; junction bases unmatched: 4. This CDR3 is CSVETTGWNTGELFF. CDR3 DNA sequence: TGCAGCGTTGAAACGACAGGGTGGAACACCGGGGAGCTGTTTTTT.

This clonotype showed up just a few times. J is TRBJ2-2 and V is TRBV6-2 or TRBV6-3; D gene unclear. Trimming stripped 4 bases from V and 4 bases from J, with 7 bases between. The CDR3 has 13 residues. Per the germline V gene, CDR1 is MNHEY and CDR2 is SVGEGT. DNA of the CDR3: TGTGCCAGCAGTTCTGACATCACCGGGGAGCTGTTTTTT. The encoded protein is CASSSDITGELFF.

In this sample, this clonotype turned up many times. V and J are TRBV11-3 and TRBJ2-5; 7 bases are shared with TRBD2. Germline loops: CDR1 SGHNT, CDR2 YENEEA. The CDR3 sequence is 14 residues long. After removal of 5 bases from V and 5 bases from J, the junction contained 8 bases not matched to a gene. This chain's CDR3 is CASSPDGGVETQYF. As DNA, the CDR3 is TGTGCCAGCAGCCCCGATGGGGGGGTGGAGACCCAGTACTTC. Variable domain in full (rest from reference TRBV11-3 and TRBJ2-5): EAGVVQSPRYKIIEKKQPVAFWCNPISGHNTLYWYLQNLGQGPELLIRYENEEAVDDSQLPKDRFSAERLKGVDSTLKIQPAELGDSAVYLCASSPDGGVETQYFGPGTRLLVL.

This clonotype has ten or more counts. The genes are TRBV29-1 and TRBJ1-2; TRBD1 is a possible D gene (6 bases). V was clipped by 3 bases and J by 8 bases, with 13 bases between them. The germline CDR1 and CDR2 sequences are SQVTM and ANQGSEA. The CDR3 length is 12 residues. CDR3 nucleotide sequence: TGCAGCGTTGAGGGCAGGGGTAAGGGCTACACCTTC. It translates to CSVEGRGKGYTF.

This clonotype appeared many times. This chain joins TRBV25-1 and TRBJ1-1, with 10 bases identical to TRBD1. Germline assignment: CDR1 MGHDK and CDR2 SYGVNS. The CDR3 loop spans 16 amino acids. The junction had 9 bases not matched to a gene; V was cut back by 4 bases and J by 4 bases. The CDR3 loop reads CASSVGTGARLTEAFF. The DNA for the CDR3 is TGTGCCAGCAGTGTTGGGACAGGGGCGCGGCTCACTGAAGCTTTCTTT.

The chain is built from TRBV20-1 and TRBJ2-3; D tentatively fits TRBD1 or TRBD2 (5 bases each). V was shortened by 3 bases and J by 5 bases, with 21 bases between the two germline ends. This CDR3 is built from 16 residues. From germline, CDR1 is DFQATT and CDR2 SNEGSKA (reference sequence). The CDR3 spells CSARSPGPVRVDTQYF. The CDR3 DNA is TGCAGTGCTAGGAGCCCGGGGCCGGTCCGGGTAGATACGCAGTATTTT.

This clonotype was counted a few times. J is TRBJ1-3 and V is TRBV6-6, with D uncertain. The V end lost 5 bases, the J end lost 4 bases, and 15 bases lay between the germline ends. The germline CDR1 and CDR2 sequences are MNHNY and SVGAGI (reference sequence). The CDR3 contains 15 residues. Here the CDR3 reads CASSPLKPGGNTIYF. The CDR3 nucleotides read TGTGCCAGCAGTCCGCTAAAACCGGGAGGAAACACCATATATTTT.

This clonotype was detected ten times or more. V gene TRBV29-1 combines with J gene TRBJ1-2; tentatively, D is TRBD1 (6 bases). This CDR3 contains 14 residues. Between the trimmed V and J ends, which lost 0 bases and 3 bases, there was a span of 11 bases. Germline values: CDR1 SQVTM, CDR2 ANQGSEA. The CDR3 DNA follows: TGCAGCGTTGAAGATACGGACAGATACTATGGCTACACCTTC. Amino acid sequence: CSVEDTDRYYGYTF.